This TCR beta chain comes out of a study of spatial heterogeneity in lung cancer. Whole-study context: In raw reads, more than nine appearances on average were recorded for each unique TCR and UMI combination.

This clonotype was picked up a small number of times. Its target is unknown. This beta chain lies outside the target of a library built for alpha chains; its clone size means little. The ends were cut back, 7 bases at V and 3 bases at J, with 16 bases in the middle. Germline CDR1 LNHDA, CDR2 SQIVND (reference sequence). The CDR3 has 14 residues. TCR cDNA molecules each had a unique molecular identifier. TCRdb independently ran MiXCR on the 5' RACE reads; one entry per CDR3 protein. The sample contains about 460 distinct CDR3 sequences, 35% to 50% of which appear only once. The time point was: sample taken at primary tumor resection. Whole RNA obtained from tumor, nontumor lung or frozen PBMC underwent sequencing without sorting. 72 TRACERx patients with early, untreated non-small cell lung cancer donated samples. Study-level results: There were more appearances of ubiquitous expanded tumor TCRs in blood at resection than at follow-up.

The genes are TRBV19 and TRBJ2-7, with D perhaps being TRBD1 or TRBD2 (5 bases each). The TCR sequence derives from a male donor with early-stage non-small cell lung cancer. Sequenced here: PBMCs, sampled at surgery. CDR3 in DNA: TGTGCCAGTACCTCAGGGAGAGGGGACTACGAGCAGTACTTC. This translates into CASTSGRGDYEQYF.